Listed below are T cell receptor beta chains from one sample, sequenced in a study of blood T cell repertoires in COVID-19. Sequenced by immunoSEQ multiplex PCR; TCRdb stores in-frame clones only, minus some. The repertoire holds fewer than 250,000 clones, roughly 83% seen once, with under 4% in the top ten. Sequenced sample: PBMCs or T cells enriched from blood (not recorded which). The receptors derive from a woman aged 25 to 39 who had recovered from COVID-19. Each CDR3 is given with its conserved first and last residue. The order of the fields is D gene, clone size, J gene, V gene, CDR3 protein, CDR3 DNA. A D gene is named only where the DNA matches it firmly. The listing skips clone size in some rows; elsewhere it reads once, few, many or a size class.

d_call: TRBD1
clone_size: NA
j_call: TRBJ2-3
v_call: TRBV6-1
cdr3_aa: CASSEVGFGTGYRADTQYF
cdr3_nt: TGTGCCAGCAGTGAAGTTGGTTTTGGGACAGGGTATAGGGCAGATACGCAGTATTTT

d_call: TRBD2
clone_size: NA
j_call: TRBJ2-7
v_call: TRBV7-2
cdr3_aa: CASSGQGLAGDGYEQYF
cdr3_nt: TGTGCCAGCAGCGGCCAGGGACTAGCGGGAGATGGATACGAGCAGTACTTC

d_call: NA
clone_size: many
j_call: TRBJ1-1
v_call: TRBV30
cdr3_aa: CALMAGFTEAFF
cdr3_nt: TGTGCCCTGATGGCAGGCTTTACTGAAGCTTTCTTT

d_call: NA
clone_size: NA
j_call: TRBJ1-6
v_call: TRBV19
cdr3_aa: CASTAGLGSYNSPLHF
cdr3_nt: TGTGCCAGTACCGCGGGTTTGGGCTCCTATAATTCACCCCTCCACTTT

d_call: NA
clone_size: once
j_call: TRBJ1-2
v_call: TRBV5-1
cdr3_aa: CASSFQAGGSSYGYTF
cdr3_nt: TGCGCCAGCAGCTTTCAGGCGGGAGGGTCCAGCTATGGCTACACCTTC

d_call: TRBD2
clone_size: NA
j_call: TRBJ2-5
v_call: TRBV13
cdr3_aa: CASSLAGVETQYF
cdr3_nt: TGTGCCAGCAGCTTGGCGGGAGTAGAGACCCAGTACTTC

d_call: NA
clone_size: NA
j_call: TRBJ1-1
v_call: TRBV19
cdr3_aa: CASSMWASGTEAFF
cdr3_nt: TGTGCCAGTAGTATGTGGGCTTCGGGGACTGAAGCTTTCTTT

d_call: TRBD2
clone_size: few
j_call: TRBJ2-5
v_call: TRBV5-4
cdr3_aa: CASSLEGLAGGHQYF
cdr3_nt: TGTGCCAGCAGCTTGGAGGGACTAGCGGGGGGGCATCAGTACTTC

d_call: TRBD1
clone_size: NA
j_call: TRBJ2-5
v_call: TRBV7-9
cdr3_aa: CASSYRDSPQETQYF
cdr3_nt: TGTGCCAGCAGCTACCGGGACAGCCCCCAAGAGACCCAGTACTTC

d_call: NA
clone_size: NA
j_call: TRBJ1-6
v_call: TRBV28
cdr3_aa: CASSTAGSPLHF
cdr3_nt: TGTGCCAGCAGTACTGCAGGATCACCCCTCCACTTT

d_call: NA
clone_size: NA
j_call: TRBJ2-7
v_call: TRBV11-2
cdr3_aa: CASSLDQQGLYEQYF
cdr3_nt: TGTGCCAGCAGCTTAGATCAGCAGGGGTTGTACGAGCAGTACTTC

d_call: TRBD2
clone_size: NA
j_call: TRBJ2-7
v_call: TRBV6-5
cdr3_aa: CASSYGPASGSYEQYF
cdr3_nt: TGTGCCAGCAGTTACGGCCCCGCTAGCGGGAGTTACGAGCAGTACTTC

d_call: TRBD1
clone_size: NA
j_call: TRBJ1-1
v_call: TRBV6-5
cdr3_aa: CASSRHRDSTEAFF
cdr3_nt: TGTGCCAGCAGTCGACACAGGGACAGCACTGAAGCTTTCTTT

d_call: NA
clone_size: few
j_call: TRBJ1-1
v_call: TRBV28
cdr3_aa: CASSVLLREAGAFF
cdr3_nt: TGTGCCAGCAGCGTACTCCTCAGGGAGGCGGGAGCTTTCTTT

d_call: TRBD2
clone_size: NA
j_call: TRBJ2-3
v_call: TRBV7-9
cdr3_aa: CASSYSGGTDTQYF
cdr3_nt: TGTGCCAGCTCCTATAGCGGGGGGACAGATACGCAGTATTTT

d_call: NA
clone_size: NA
j_call: TRBJ2-1
v_call: TRBV27
cdr3_aa: CASSLYRTYSSYNEQFF
cdr3_nt: TGTGCCAGCAGTTTGTACCGGACTTATAGCTCCTACAATGAGCAGTTCTTC

d_call: NA
clone_size: few
j_call: TRBJ1-3
v_call: TRBV6-6
cdr3_aa: CASSTPSGTGNTIYF
cdr3_nt: TGTGCCAGCAGTACACCTTCAGGGACTGGAAACACCATATATTTT

d_call: TRBD1
clone_size: NA
j_call: TRBJ2-3
v_call: TRBV2
cdr3_aa: CASTYPDRGPETDTQYF
cdr3_nt: TGTGCCAGCACCTACCCGGACAGGGGGCCAGAGACAGATACGCAGTATTTT

d_call: TRBD2
clone_size: NA
j_call: TRBJ2-1
v_call: TRBV6-4
cdr3_aa: CASSDGRGGPNEQFF
cdr3_nt: TGTGCCAGCAGTGACGGGCGGGGGGGGCCGAATGAGCAGTTCTTC

d_call: NA
clone_size: NA
j_call: TRBJ1-3
v_call: TRBV28
cdr3_aa: CASSLLQGNTIYF
cdr3_nt: TGTGCCAGCAGTTTACTACAGGGAAACACCATATATTTT

d_call: NA
clone_size: NA
j_call: TRBJ1-5
v_call: TRBV7-9
cdr3_aa: CASSLGQNQPQHF
cdr3_nt: TGTGCCAGCAGCCTAGGACAGAATCAGCCCCAGCATTTT

d_call: NA
clone_size: NA
j_call: TRBJ1-2
v_call: TRBV3-1/TRBV3-2
cdr3_aa: CASSQEGHGYTF
cdr3_nt: TGTGCCAGCAGTCAGGAGGGCCATGGCTACACCTTC

d_call: NA
clone_size: NA
j_call: TRBJ2-7
v_call: TRBV2
cdr3_aa: CASNERSYEQYF
cdr3_nt: TGTGCCAGCAACGAGAGGAGCTACGAGCAGTACTTC

d_call: NA
clone_size: NA
j_call: TRBJ1-3
v_call: TRBV5-4
cdr3_aa: CASSLVESPGNTIYF
cdr3_nt: TGTGCCAGCAGCTTGGTTGAGTCGCCGGGAAACACCATATATTTT

d_call: TRBD2
clone_size: NA
j_call: TRBJ2-1
v_call: TRBV5-1
cdr3_aa: CASSRFLAGGLNEQFF
cdr3_nt: TGCGCCAGCAGCCGATTCTTAGCGGGAGGATTAAATGAGCAGTTCTTC

d_call: NA
clone_size: once
j_call: TRBJ1-3
v_call: TRBV5-1
cdr3_aa: CASSLETSGPISGNTIYF
cdr3_nt: TGCGCCAGCAGCCTCGAGACTTCAGGGCCTATATCTGGAAACACCATATATTTT

d_call: NA
clone_size: NA
j_call: TRBJ2-5
v_call: TRBV24-1
cdr3_aa: CATSDFITGAQYF
cdr3_nt: TGTGCCACCAGTGATTTCATAACCGGGGCCCAGTACTTC

d_call: TRBD1
clone_size: NA
j_call: TRBJ2-5
v_call: TRBV5-1
cdr3_aa: CASSPGQGQLGWETQYF
cdr3_nt: TGCGCCAGCAGCCCTGGACAGGGGCAATTAGGATGGGAGACCCAGTACTTC

d_call: NA
clone_size: once
j_call: TRBJ2-7
v_call: TRBV9
cdr3_aa: CASSVVRVGPEQYF
cdr3_nt: TGTGCCAGCAGCGTAGTCAGGGTCGGCCCCGAGCAGTACTTC

d_call: TRBD1
clone_size: NA
j_call: TRBJ1-1
v_call: TRBV7-8
cdr3_aa: CASSFRTGETEAFF
cdr3_nt: TGTGCCAGCAGCTTCCGGACAGGGGAGACTGAAGCTTTCTTT

d_call: TRBD1
clone_size: NA
j_call: TRBJ1-2
v_call: TRBV6-5
cdr3_aa: CASKDYLQGNYGYTF
cdr3_nt: TGTGCCAGCAAAGACTATCTACAGGGGAACTATGGCTACACCTTC

d_call: TRBD1
clone_size: NA
j_call: TRBJ1-1
v_call: TRBV6-2/TRBV6-3
cdr3_aa: CASSTSTGVNTEAFF
cdr3_nt: TGTGCCAGCAGCACGAGTACAGGGGTCAACACTGAAGCTTTCTTT

d_call: TRBD1
clone_size: NA
j_call: TRBJ1-2
v_call: TRBV6-5
cdr3_aa: CASSITGQGMAGYTF
cdr3_nt: TGTGCCAGCAGTATAACGGGACAGGGAATGGCTGGCTACACCTTC

d_call: TRBD2
clone_size: NA
j_call: TRBJ2-5
v_call: TRBV10-3
cdr3_aa: CATLAGRQETQYF
cdr3_nt: TGTGCCACCCTAGCGGGACGGCAAGAGACCCAGTACTTC

d_call: TRBD1
clone_size: NA
j_call: TRBJ1-1
v_call: TRBV2
cdr3_aa: CASSEGQGGTEAFF
cdr3_nt: TGTGCCAGCAGTGAAGGACAGGGTGGCACTGAAGCTTTCTTT

d_call: NA
clone_size: once
j_call: TRBJ2-3
v_call: TRBV21-1
cdr3_aa: CASSKVGTSGGPRITDTQYF
cdr3_nt: TGTGCCAGCAGCAAAGTGGGGACTAGCGGGGGACCCCGAATCACAGATACGCAGTATTTT

d_call: TRBD1
clone_size: NA
j_call: TRBJ1-3
v_call: TRBV3-1/TRBV3-2
cdr3_aa: CASSPQGTALPPSGNTIYF
cdr3_nt: TGTGCCAGCAGCCCACAAGGGACAGCACTACCCCCCTCTGGAAACACCATATATTTT

d_call: NA
clone_size: NA
j_call: TRBJ1-4
v_call: TRBV18
cdr3_aa: CASSNSAGDHAELFF
cdr3_nt: TGTGCCAGCTCAAACTCGGCAGGGGACCATGCGGAACTGTTTTTT

d_call: NA
clone_size: NA
j_call: TRBJ1-5
v_call: TRBV19
cdr3_aa: CASSRGGGNQPQHF
cdr3_nt: TGTGCCAGTAGTAGGGGAGGAGGCAATCAGCCCCAGCATTTT

d_call: TRBD1
clone_size: NA
j_call: TRBJ2-2
v_call: TRBV5-4
cdr3_aa: CASSSQGTGELFF
cdr3_nt: TGTGCCAGCAGCTCACAGGGGACCGGGGAGCTGTTTTTT

d_call: NA
clone_size: once
j_call: TRBJ2-5
v_call: TRBV6-2/TRBV6-3
cdr3_aa: CASSYQGTPGTQYF
cdr3_nt: TGTGCCAGCAGTTACCAGGGCACGCCAGGGACCCAGTACTTC

d_call: TRBD1
clone_size: NA
j_call: TRBJ1-3
v_call: TRBV2
cdr3_aa: CASKFDRGSGNTIYF
cdr3_nt: TGTGCCAGCAAATTCGACAGGGGGTCTGGAAACACCATATATTTT

d_call: TRBD2
clone_size: NA
j_call: TRBJ2-5
v_call: TRBV7-2
cdr3_aa: CASSLGIAGGEETQYF
cdr3_nt: TGTGCCAGCAGCTTAGGTATAGCGGGGGGAGAAGAGACCCAGTACTTC

d_call: TRBD1
clone_size: once
j_call: TRBJ1-2
v_call: TRBV5-1
cdr3_aa: CASSPRPGQGPISGYTF
cdr3_nt: TGCGCCAGCAGCCCACGACCGGGACAGGGGCCGATAAGTGGCTACACCTTC

d_call: TRBD1
clone_size: NA
j_call: TRBJ1-4
v_call: TRBV27
cdr3_aa: CASSNQGAGEKLFF
cdr3_nt: TGTGCCAGCAGTAACCAGGGGGCTGGGGAAAAACTGTTTTTT

d_call: NA
clone_size: NA
j_call: TRBJ2-5
v_call: TRBV6-5
cdr3_aa: CASTKPGGVETQYF
cdr3_nt: TGTGCCAGCACCAAACCAGGAGGGGTAGAGACCCAGTACTTC

d_call: NA
clone_size: NA
j_call: TRBJ1-3
v_call: TRBV7-9
cdr3_aa: CASSLIRGIYGNTIYF
cdr3_nt: TGTGCCAGCAGCTTAATTCGGGGGATTTATGGAAACACCATATATTTT

d_call: TRBD2
clone_size: few
j_call: TRBJ2-5
v_call: TRBV5-5
cdr3_aa: CASSWGLAGAQYF
cdr3_nt: TGTGCCAGCAGCTGGGGACTAGCGGGAGCCCAGTACTTC

d_call: TRBD2
clone_size: few
j_call: TRBJ2-1
v_call: TRBV7-3
cdr3_aa: CASSEATSGYNEQFF
cdr3_nt: TGTGCCAGCAGCGAAGCAACTAGCGGTTACAATGAGCAGTTCTTC

d_call: NA
clone_size: NA
j_call: TRBJ1-2
v_call: TRBV28
cdr3_aa: CASSERGENYGYTF
cdr3_nt: TGTGCCAGCAGCGAACGGGGGGAAAACTATGGCTACACCTTC

d_call: TRBD2
clone_size: NA
j_call: TRBJ2-1
v_call: TRBV25-1
cdr3_aa: CASSSGTSLLTGEQFF
cdr3_nt: TGTGCCAGCAGTTCCGGGACTAGCCTTCTCACAGGTGAGCAGTTCTTC

d_call: NA
clone_size: NA
j_call: TRBJ2-5
v_call: TRBV30
cdr3_aa: CAWSVPLATYQETQYF
cdr3_nt: TGTGCCTGGAGTGTACCGTTAGCGACCTACCAAGAGACCCAGTACTTC

d_call: TRBD2
clone_size: NA
j_call: TRBJ2-7
v_call: TRBV7-3
cdr3_aa: CASSLTGLAGDEQYF
cdr3_nt: TGTGCCAGCAGCTTAACGGGGCTAGCGGGAGACGAGCAGTACTTC

d_call: NA
clone_size: NA
j_call: TRBJ2-1
v_call: TRBV28
cdr3_aa: CASLPGGIQNEQFF
cdr3_nt: TGTGCCAGCCTGCCCGGAGGGATACAGAATGAGCAGTTCTTC

d_call: NA
clone_size: NA
j_call: TRBJ2-7
v_call: TRBV7-9
cdr3_aa: CASSPSGGRERTYEQYF
cdr3_nt: TGTGCCAGCAGCCCCTCCGGGGGGCGGGAGAGAACCTACGAGCAGTACTTC

d_call: NA
clone_size: few
j_call: TRBJ1-2
v_call: TRBV6-1
cdr3_aa: CASSEASGGGGYTF
cdr3_nt: TGTGCCAGCAGTGAAGCATCCGGCGGTGGTGGCTACACCTTC

d_call: TRBD1
clone_size: NA
j_call: TRBJ1-3
v_call: TRBV28
cdr3_aa: CASLQGDGNTIYF
cdr3_nt: TGTGCCAGCCTTCAGGGGGATGGAAACACCATATATTTT

d_call: NA
clone_size: NA
j_call: TRBJ1-2
v_call: TRBV5-1
cdr3_aa: CASSLVDNYGYTF
cdr3_nt: TGCGCCAGCAGCTTAGTAGATAACTATGGCTACACCTTC

d_call: TRBD2
clone_size: once
j_call: TRBJ2-7
v_call: TRBV3-1/TRBV3-2
cdr3_aa: CASSQRLPVGLAGWNYEQYF
cdr3_nt: TGTGCCAGCAGCCAAAGACTCCCAGTGGGGCTAGCGGGGTGGAACTACGAGCAGTACTTC

d_call: TRBD2
clone_size: NA
j_call: TRBJ2-1
v_call: TRBV18
cdr3_aa: CASSPIRLAGLSSYNEQFF
cdr3_nt: TGTGCCAGCTCACCAATTCGACTAGCGGGCCTCAGCTCCTACAATGAGCAGTTCTTC